The 9 T cell receptor beta chains presented below share a single source sample, sequenced in a study of neurological immune-mediated disorders. In TCRdb, the 5' RACE reads were re-called with MiXCR into one record per CDR3 protein. In the table there are some 32,000 distinct CDR3 sequences, around 14% of which are singletons. The sample taken for sequencing was PBMCs. These receptors were collected from a man between 65 and 85 years old in good health.

The chain is built from TRBV18 and TRBJ2-1; D not certain. The V end lost 0 bases, the J end lost 7 bases, and 16 bases lay between the germline ends. Germline V gene data show CDR1 as KGHSH and CDR2 as LQKENI. This CDR3 contains 16 residues. DNA of the CDR3: TGTGCCAGCTCACCACCGGGAACTGTTCTTGGGAATGAGCAGTTCTTC. This translates into CASSPPGTVLGNEQFF.

This clonotype was detected only once. J is TRBJ1-2 and V is TRBV12-3 or TRBV12-4, with D unclear. Trimming removed 3 bases from V and 7 bases from J, with 6 bases in between. CDR3 length: 11 amino acids. The CDR3 DNA sequence: TGTGCCAGCAGTTTCAGGAGTGGCTACACCTTC. This encodes CASSFRSGYTF.

This rearrangement joins TRBV7-3 to TRBJ1-5, with TRBD1 matching over 7 bases. Unmatched junction bases numbered 17, after V lost 6 bases and J lost 0 bases. Looked up from germline, CDR1 is SGHTA and CDR2 is FQGTGA. This CDR3 is built from 19 residues. The CDR3 loop reads CASSFTSGGDSHSNQPQHF. The CDR3 nucleotides are TGTGCCAGCAGTTTTACTAGCGGGGGGGACAGTCATAGCAATCAGCCCCAGCATTTT.

This clonotype was seen repeatedly, ten times or more. The chain carries TRBV14 and TRBJ2-7; 9 positions match TRBD1. This CDR3 is built from 15 residues. J was trimmed by 6 bases and V by 4 bases; bases with no gene match: 10. The germline V gene encodes CDR1 SGHDN and CDR2 FVKESK. Here the CDR3 DNA reads TGTGCCAGCAGCCCGAGCCGGGACAGGGCTCCCGAGCAGTACTTC. Translating it yields CASSPSRDRAPEQYF.

This clonotype was found many times. The chain recombines TRBV7-8 with TRBJ1-1; 12 bases line up with TRBD1. The CDR3 totals 15 residues. Unmatched junction bases numbered 1, after V lost 1 base and J lost 4 bases. Germline lookup yields CDR1 SGHVS and CDR2 FQNEAQ. The CDR3 sequence: CASSLGGQGATEAFF. DNA for the CDR3: TGTGCCAGCAGCTTAGGGGGACAGGGGGCCACTGAAGCTTTCTTT.

This clonotype has at least ten counts. The V and J genes are TRBV20-1 and TRBJ2-3; weak D call: TRBD2 (6 bases). V lost 5 bases and J 2 bases, leaving 11 bases between the germline ends. CDR3 length equals 13 residues. Germline V CDR1 and CDR2: DFQATT, SNEGSKA (reference sequence). CDR3 in DNA: TGCAGTGCTCCTGGACTATTCACAGATACGCAGTATTTT. This gives the protein CSAPGLFTDTQYF.

This clonotype was detected ten times or more. J is TRBJ1-6 and V is TRBV28; D uncertain. Germline assignment: CDR1 MDHEN and CDR2 SYDVKM. Trimming removed 6 bases at V and 0 bases at J, with 12 bases between. The CDR3 has 16 amino acids. The CDR3 spells CASSLVAFSYNSPLHF. CDR3 bases: TGTGCCAGCAGCCTCGTAGCCTTCTCCTATAATTCACCCCTCCACTTT.

A note on this clonotype: Its ends do not fully match the called genes, so a read error is possible. V usage is TRBV4-3 and J usage is TRBJ2-5; D remains unclear. Germline V gene lookup returns CDR1 LGHNA and CDR2 YSLEER. The CDR3 contains 15 residues. Here the CDR3 DNA reads TGCGCCAACAGCCAATCCGGTACTACGGGAGAGACCCAGTACTTC. This sequence encodes CANSQSGTTGETQYF.

The chain combines TRBV29-1 with TRBJ2-1; the D gene is possibly TRBD1 (6 bases). Trimming left V 6 bases short and J 3 bases short, with 12 bases between. The germline V gene has CDR1 SQVTM and CDR2 ANQGSEA. There are 13 residues in the CDR3. In DNA, the CDR3 is TGCAGCGTACGGAAAGGGGGCTACAATGAGCAGTTCTTC. Translation gives CSVRKGGYNEQFF.